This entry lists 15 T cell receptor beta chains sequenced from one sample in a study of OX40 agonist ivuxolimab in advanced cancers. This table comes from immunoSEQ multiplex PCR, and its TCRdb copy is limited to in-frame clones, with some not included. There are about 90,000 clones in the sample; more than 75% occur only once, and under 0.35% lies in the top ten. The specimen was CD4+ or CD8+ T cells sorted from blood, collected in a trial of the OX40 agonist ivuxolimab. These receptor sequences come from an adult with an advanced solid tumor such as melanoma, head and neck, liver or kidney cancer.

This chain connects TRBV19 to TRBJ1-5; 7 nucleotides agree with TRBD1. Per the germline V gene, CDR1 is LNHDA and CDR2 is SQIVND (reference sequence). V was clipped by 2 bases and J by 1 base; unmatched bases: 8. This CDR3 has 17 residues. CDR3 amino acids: CASSIRGQGRSNQPQHF. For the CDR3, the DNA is TGTGCCAGTAGTATAAGGGGGCAGGGCAGGAGCAATCAGCCCCAGCATTTT.

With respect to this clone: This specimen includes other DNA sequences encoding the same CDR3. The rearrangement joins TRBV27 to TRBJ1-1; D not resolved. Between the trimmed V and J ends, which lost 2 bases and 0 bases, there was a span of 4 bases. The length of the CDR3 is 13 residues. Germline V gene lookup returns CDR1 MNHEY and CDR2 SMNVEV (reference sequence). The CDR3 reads CASSLTMNTEAFF. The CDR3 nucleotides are TGTGCCAGCAGTTTAACAATGAACACTGAAGCTTTCTTT.

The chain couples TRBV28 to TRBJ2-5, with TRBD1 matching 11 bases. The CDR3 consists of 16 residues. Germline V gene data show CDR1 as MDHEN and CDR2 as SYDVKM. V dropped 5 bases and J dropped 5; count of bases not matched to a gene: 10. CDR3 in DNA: TGTGCCAGCAGTCCGCGGACAGGGGGCTTCGGGGAGACCCAGTACTTC. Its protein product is CASSPRTGGFGETQYF.

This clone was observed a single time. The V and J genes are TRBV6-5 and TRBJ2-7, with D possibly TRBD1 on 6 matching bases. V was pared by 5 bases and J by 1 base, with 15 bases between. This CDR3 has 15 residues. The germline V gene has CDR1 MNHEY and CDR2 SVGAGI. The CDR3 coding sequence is TGTGCCAGCAGTCTGACAGGACTTACTTCCTACGAGCAGTACTTC. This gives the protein CASSLTGLTSYEQYF.

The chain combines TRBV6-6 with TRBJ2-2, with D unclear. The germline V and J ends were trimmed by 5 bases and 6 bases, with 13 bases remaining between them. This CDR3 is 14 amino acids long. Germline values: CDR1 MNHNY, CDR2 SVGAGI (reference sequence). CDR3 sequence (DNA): TGTGCCAGCAGTATGGGCCCGCCCCCCGGGGAGCTGTTTTTT. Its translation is CASSMGPPPGELFF.

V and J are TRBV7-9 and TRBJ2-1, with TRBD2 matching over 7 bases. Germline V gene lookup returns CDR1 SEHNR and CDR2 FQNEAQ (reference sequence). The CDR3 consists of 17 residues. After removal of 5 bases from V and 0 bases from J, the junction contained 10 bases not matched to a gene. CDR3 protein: CASSSREGPPSYNEQFF. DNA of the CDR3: TGTGCCAGCAGCAGCAGGGAGGGGCCCCCCTCCTACAATGAGCAGTTCTTC.

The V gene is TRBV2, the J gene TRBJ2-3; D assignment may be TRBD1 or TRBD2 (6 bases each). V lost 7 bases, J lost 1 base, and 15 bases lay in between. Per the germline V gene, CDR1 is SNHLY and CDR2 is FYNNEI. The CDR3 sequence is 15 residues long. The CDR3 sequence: CASKPRDTRTDTQYF. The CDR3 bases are TGTGCCAGCAAGCCGCGGGACACCCGCACAGATACGCAGTATTTT.

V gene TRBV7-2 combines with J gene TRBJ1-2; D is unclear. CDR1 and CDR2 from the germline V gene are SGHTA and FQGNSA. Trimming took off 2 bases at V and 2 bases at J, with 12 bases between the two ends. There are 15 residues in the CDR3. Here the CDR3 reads CASSLMRVENYGYTF. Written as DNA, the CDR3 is TGTGCCAGCAGCTTAATGAGGGTGGAGAACTATGGCTACACCTTC.

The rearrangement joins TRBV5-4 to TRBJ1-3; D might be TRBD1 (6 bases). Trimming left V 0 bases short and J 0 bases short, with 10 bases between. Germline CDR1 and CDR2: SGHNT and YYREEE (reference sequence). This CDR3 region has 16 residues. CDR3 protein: CASSLGTVGSGNTIYF. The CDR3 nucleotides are TGTGCCAGCAGCTTGGGGACAGTAGGCTCTGGAAACACCATATATTTT. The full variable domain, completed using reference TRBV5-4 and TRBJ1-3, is ETGVTQSPTHLIKTRGQQVTLRCSSQSGHNTVSWYQQALGQGPQFIFQYYREEENGRGNFPPRFSGLQFPNYSSELNVNALELDDSALYLCASSLGTVGSGNTIYFGEGSWLTVV.

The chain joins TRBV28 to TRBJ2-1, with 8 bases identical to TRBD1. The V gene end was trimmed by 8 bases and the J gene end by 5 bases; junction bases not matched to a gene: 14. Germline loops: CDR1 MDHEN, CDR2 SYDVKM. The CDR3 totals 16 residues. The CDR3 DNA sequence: TGTGCCAGCCAAACCCTGGACAGGGTAATCGACAATGAGCAGTTCTTC. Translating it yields CASQTLDRVIDNEQFF. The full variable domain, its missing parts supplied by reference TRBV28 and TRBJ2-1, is DVKVTQSSRYLVKRTGEKVFLECVQDMDHENMFWYRQDPGLGLRLIYFSYDVKMKEKGDIPEGYSVSREKKERFSLILESASTNQTSMYLCASQTLDRVIDNEQFFGPGTRLTVL.

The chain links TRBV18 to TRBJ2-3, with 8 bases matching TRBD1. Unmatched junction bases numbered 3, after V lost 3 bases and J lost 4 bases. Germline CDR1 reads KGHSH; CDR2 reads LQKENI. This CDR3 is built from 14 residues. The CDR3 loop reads CASSPTGDADTQYF. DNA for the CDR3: TGTGCCAGCTCACCGACAGGGGACGCAGATACGCAGTATTTT. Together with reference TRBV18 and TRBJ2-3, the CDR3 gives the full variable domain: NAGVMQNPRHLVRRRGQEARLRCSPMKGHSHVYWYRQLPEEGLKFMVYLQKENIIDESGMPKERFSAEFPKEGPSILRIQQVVRGDSAAYFCASSPTGDADTQYFGPGTRLTVL.

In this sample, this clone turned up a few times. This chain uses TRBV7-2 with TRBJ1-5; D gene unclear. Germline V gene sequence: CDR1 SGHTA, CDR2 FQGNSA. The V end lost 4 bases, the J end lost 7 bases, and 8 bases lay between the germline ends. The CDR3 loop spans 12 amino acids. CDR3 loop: CASSSIGQPQHF. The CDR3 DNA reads TGTGCCAGCAGCTCGATAGGGCAGCCCCAGCATTTT.

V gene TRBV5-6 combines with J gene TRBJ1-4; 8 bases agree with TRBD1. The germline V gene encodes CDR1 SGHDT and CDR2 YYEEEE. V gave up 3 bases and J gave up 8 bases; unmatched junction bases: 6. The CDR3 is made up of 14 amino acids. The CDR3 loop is CASSSQTGDEKLFF. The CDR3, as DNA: TGTGCCAGCAGCTCTCAGACAGGGGACGAAAAACTGTTTTTT.

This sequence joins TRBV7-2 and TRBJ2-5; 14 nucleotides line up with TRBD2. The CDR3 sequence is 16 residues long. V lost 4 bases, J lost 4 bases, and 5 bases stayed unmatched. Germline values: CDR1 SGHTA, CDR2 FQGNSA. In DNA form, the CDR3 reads TGTGCCAGCAGCTCCCGACTAGCGGGAGGGGGAGAGACCCAGTACTTC. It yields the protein CASSSRLAGGGETQYF.

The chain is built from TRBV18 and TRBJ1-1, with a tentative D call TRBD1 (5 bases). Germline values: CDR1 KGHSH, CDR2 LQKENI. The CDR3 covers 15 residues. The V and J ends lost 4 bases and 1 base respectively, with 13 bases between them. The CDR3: CASSRPQGQNTEAFF. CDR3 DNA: TGTGCCAGCTCACGCCCTCAGGGCCAGAACACTGAAGCTTTCTTT.